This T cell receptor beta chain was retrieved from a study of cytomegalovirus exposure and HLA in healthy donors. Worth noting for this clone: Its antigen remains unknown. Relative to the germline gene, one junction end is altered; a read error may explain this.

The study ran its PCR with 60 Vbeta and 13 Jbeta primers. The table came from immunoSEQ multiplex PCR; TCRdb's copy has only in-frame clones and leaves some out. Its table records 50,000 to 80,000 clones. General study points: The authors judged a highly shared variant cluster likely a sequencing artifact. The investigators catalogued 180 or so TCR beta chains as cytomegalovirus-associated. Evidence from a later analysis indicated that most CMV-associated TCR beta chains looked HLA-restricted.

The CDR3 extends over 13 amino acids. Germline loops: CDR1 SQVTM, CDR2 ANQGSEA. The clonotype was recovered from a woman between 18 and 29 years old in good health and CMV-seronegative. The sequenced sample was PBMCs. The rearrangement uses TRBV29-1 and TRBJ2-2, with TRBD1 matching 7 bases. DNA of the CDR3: TGCAGCATTGACAGGGAAAACACCGGGGAGCTGTTTTTT. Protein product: CSIDRENTGELFF.